A selection of T cell receptor beta chains follows, all from one sample in a study of T-cell memory formation after mild COVID-19. TCRdb ran MiXCR on the 5' RACE reads and lists one entry per CDR3 protein. The data show roughly 340,000 distinct CDR3 sequences, with 20% to 25% seen just once and about 21% held by the top ten. The sequencing sample was made of PBMCs or a T cell subset sorted from them (not recorded which). Receptor source: a man aged 18-30 years who had mild COVID-19 (a few samples of this study predate the infection). Cell type and time point are not known. The CDR3 runs from the conserved cysteine through the conserved F or W. D genes are given only for firm matches. Expanded clones are given a class, and other clones once, few, many or no size at all.

>many|TRBV12-3/TRBV12-4|TRBJ1-5|-
CASISGYNQPQHF
TGTGCCAGCATATCAGGCTACAATCAGCCCCAGCATTTT
>-|TRBV7-2|TRBJ1-4|-
CASSLGGTLEKLFF
TGTGCCAGCAGCTTAGGGGGGACACTCGAAAAACTGTTTTTT
>-|TRBV7-2|TRBJ1-5|-
CASSLRNNQPQHF
TGTGCCAGCAGCTTACGGAATAATCAGCCCCAGCATTTT
>few|TRBV30|TRBJ1-1|-
CAWSVMAGRLHTEAFF
TGTGCCTGGAGTGTAATGGCAGGCCGGCTGCACACTGAAGCTTTCTTT
>once|TRBV6-1|TRBJ1-1|-
CASSEVSRARAFF
TGTGCCAGCAGTGAGGTTTCCAGGGCTCGGGCTTTCTTT
>-|TRBV7-9|TRBJ1-4|-
CASSLPLSEKLFF
TGTGCCAGCAGCTTACCCCTGTCCGAAAAACTGTTTTTT
>once|TRBV12-3/TRBV12-4|TRBJ1-4|TRBD1
CASKIGQGGEKLFF
TGTGCCAGCAAGATAGGGCAGGGGGGTGAAAAACTGTTTTTT
>-|TRBV20-1|TRBJ1-2|-
CSARVVANYGYTF
TGCAGTGCTAGAGTGGTGGCTAACTATGGCTACACCTTC
>-|TRBV5-1|TRBJ1-6|-
CASSWGGRLNSPLHF
TGCGCCAGCAGCTGGGGGGGCAGGTTAAATTCACCCCTCCACTTT
>-|TRBV10-3|TRBJ2-1|-
CAISDRTPGGEFF
TGTGCCATCAGCGATCGAACTCCAGGGGGGGAGTTCTTC
>few|TRBV6-5|TRBJ2-5|-
CASSYEGRETQYF
TGTGCCAGCAGTTACGAGGGGCGAGAGACCCAGTACTTC
>-|TRBV24-1|TRBJ2-7|TRBD1
CATSVGTGGFYEQYF
TGTGCCACCAGTGTGGGGACAGGGGGTTTCTACGAGCAGTACTTC
>-|TRBV29-1|TRBJ2-3|TRBD2
CSVVLRGAGDTQYF
TGCAGCGTTGTGTTGCGGGGGGCGGGAGATACGCAGTATTTT
>once|TRBV10-3|TRBJ1-3|-
CAISEFLDSGNTIYF
TGTGCCATCAGCGAGTTTCTAGACTCTGGAAACACCATATATTTT
>few|TRBV19|TRBJ1-2|-
CASKNYGYTF
TGTGCCAGTAAGAACTATGGCTACACCTTC
>-|TRBV6-5|TRBJ2-2|-
CASSYSARPNTGELFF
TGTGCCAGCAGTTACTCGGCCAGGCCGAACACCGGGGAGCTGTTTTTT
>-|TRBV7-6|TRBJ2-3|TRBD2
CASSQLQRGSTDTQYF
TGTGCCAGCAGCCAACTCCAGCGGGGGAGCACAGATACGCAGTATTTT
>-|TRBV30|TRBJ2-5|-
CAWSVQGTQYF
TGTGCCTGGAGTGTACAGGGGACCCAGTACTTC
>few|TRBV27|TRBJ2-1|-
CASSLDGGDYNEQFF
TGTGCCAGCAGTTTAGACGGGGGCGACTACAATGAGCAGTTCTTC
>-|TRBV5-4|TRBJ1-2|-
CASSSSGTPNYGYTF
TGTGCCAGCAGCAGTTCCGGGACGCCGAACTATGGCTACACCTTC
>many|TRBV7-7|TRBJ1-3|-
CASSSSSGNTIYF
TGTGCTAGCAGCTCCTCCTCTGGAAACACCATATATTTT
>-|TRBV12-3/TRBV12-4|TRBJ2-7|-
CASSFRLGLGEQYF
TGTGCCAGCAGTTTCAGACTAGGGTTGGGCGAGCAGTACTTC
>many|TRBV6-5|TRBJ2-7|TRBD1
CASSRQGQGYEQYF
TGTGCCAGCAGCCGACAGGGTCAGGGCTACGAGCAGTACTTC
>few|TRBV12-3/TRBV12-4|TRBJ1-5|-
CASSFMESNQPQHF
TGTGCCAGCAGTTTTATGGAGAGCAATCAGCCCCAGCATTTT
>-|TRBV5-1|TRBJ1-2|-
CASSLRNAVYGYTF
TGCGCCAGCAGCTTGCGAAACGCAGTTTATGGCTACACCTTC
>-|TRBV5-5|TRBJ2-2|-
CASSLYTLGAGELFF
TGTGCCAGCAGCTTGTACACTCTGGGGGCCGGGGAGCTGTTTTTT
>-|TRBV7-6|TRBJ1-6|-
CASSLKEVRDSPLHF
TGTGCCAGCAGCTTGAAAGAGGTGAGGGATTCACCCCTCCACTTT
>-|TRBV12-3/TRBV12-4|TRBJ2-5|TRBD1
CASSLRDSSQETQYF
TGTGCCAGCAGTCTAAGGGACAGTTCCCAAGAGACCCAGTACTTC